The 21 T cell receptor beta chains in this list originate from one sample, sequenced in a study of OX40 agonist ivuxolimab in advanced cancers. The data were produced by immunoSEQ multiplex PCR, yet TCRdb's version contains in-frame clones alone and is incomplete. The data contain some 60,000 clones, about 90% of them singletons. The sequenced sample was CD4+ or CD8+ T cells sorted from blood, obtained in a trial of the OX40 agonist ivuxolimab. The origin of the receptors is an adult with an advanced solid tumor such as melanoma, head and neck, liver or kidney cancer.

V is TRBV18 and J is TRBJ2-7; 7 positions match TRBD2. The CDR3 spans 14 residues. Germline-derived CDR1 and CDR2 are KGHSH and LQKENI. The V and J ends lost 6 bases and 3 bases, in that order; junction bases with no gene match: 8. The CDR3 protein is CASSGGGLRYEQYF. CDR3 in DNA: TGTGCCAGCTCGGGGGGGGGACTCCGCTACGAGCAGTACTTC.

The chain links TRBV5-1 to TRBJ2-7, with D possibly being TRBD1 or TRBD2 (5 bases each). The CDR3 has 15 amino acids. V gave up 4 bases and J gave up 3 bases, with 17 bases separating them. From germline, CDR1 is SGHRS and CDR2 YFSETQ. CDR3 DNA sequence: TGCGCCAGCAGCACCTCCGGGACGGCCCTCTACGAGCAGTACTTC. It is translated as CASSTSGTALYEQYF.

The J gene is TRBJ2-3, the V gene TRBV11-2, with 11 bases fitting TRBD2. The ends lost 2 bases at V and 9 bases at J; junction bases unmatched: 7. Germline V gene data show CDR1 as SGHAT and CDR2 as FQNNGV. The CDR3 runs to 15 residues. CDR3 DNA sequence: TGTGCCAGCAGCTTATTGCTAGCGGGAGGAGAGACGCAGTATTTT. Residues: CASSLLLAGGETQYF.

This clone turned up a few times. The V gene is TRBV5-6, the J gene TRBJ2-7, with D uncertain. With 2 bases removed from V and 1 base from J, the gap between germline ends came to 7 bases. The V gene's germline CDR1 is SGHDT and CDR2 YYEEEE. The CDR3 sequence is 13 residues long. The CDR3 DNA is TGTGCCAGCAGCTTTGAAGGGTCCTACGAGCAGTACTTC. Its protein product is CASSFEGSYEQYF.

This chain joins TRBV11-3 and TRBJ2-7, with 7 bases fitting TRBD1. V gave up 4 bases and J gave up 6 bases; unmatched junction bases: 3. The CDR3 contains 12 residues. Germline CDR1 SGHNT, CDR2 YENEEA. The CDR3 loop reads CASSSTGLEQYF. CDR3 DNA: TGTGCCAGCAGCTCGACAGGGCTCGAGCAGTACTTC.

This rearrangement joins TRBV2 to TRBJ2-5; no reliable D call. CDR3 length: 13 residues. Germline V gene data show CDR1 as SNHLY and CDR2 as FYNNEI. V was clipped by 5 bases and J by 5 bases, with 12 bases between them. The CDR3 loop is CASSRAPLETQYF. The CDR3 coding sequence is TGTGCCAGCAGTAGGGCCCCTCTGGAGACCCAGTACTTC. The complete variable domain, with remaining parts taken from reference TRBV2 and TRBJ2-5, reads EPEVTQTPSHQVTQMGQEVILRCVPISNHLYFYWYRQILGQKVEFLVSFYNNEISEKSEIFDDQFSVERPDGSNFTLKIRSTKLEDSAMYFCASSRAPLETQYFGPGTRLLVL.

V is TRBV13 and J is TRBJ2-4; TRBD2 matches 9 bases. CDR1 is PRHDT and CDR2 is FYEKMQ in the germline V gene (reference sequence). V lost 4 bases to trimming and J lost 8 bases; unmatched junction nucleotides: 6. The CDR3 sequence is 14 residues long. CDR3 sequence reads: CASSYSGSRDIQYF. CDR3 nucleotides: TGTGCCAGCAGCTATAGCGGGAGTAGGGACATTCAGTACTTC.

V is TRBV5-1 and J is TRBJ1-1; possibly TRBD1 for D (5 bases). Looked up from germline, CDR1 is SGHRS and CDR2 is YFSETQ. The CDR3 runs to 13 residues. V was pared by 1 base and J by 4 bases, with 8 bases between. The CDR3 region is CASSLSGGTEAFF. The CDR3 nucleotides are TGCGCCAGCAGCTTGTCTGGGGGCACTGAAGCTTTCTTT.

This chain connects TRBV25-1 to TRBJ2-7; no reliable D call. Per the germline V gene, CDR1 is MGHDK and CDR2 is SYGVNS. Trimming left V 7 bases short and J 3 bases short, with 10 bases between. This CDR3 comprises 12 residues. The CDR3 sequence is CASKGIGYEQYF. The CDR3 DNA is TGTGCCAGCAAGGGAATTGGCTACGAGCAGTACTTC.

The V gene is TRBV11-2, the J gene TRBJ2-1, with D perhaps TRBD1 (7 bases). V was pared by 0 bases and J by 9 bases, with 12 bases between. Germline V gene sequence: CDR1 SGHAT, CDR2 FQNNGV. This CDR3 has 14 residues. The CDR3 DNA reads TGTGCCAGCAGCTTAGAGAGGGGGCGGGGTGAGCAGTTCTTC. Translation gives CASSLERGRGEQFF.

V and J are TRBV27 and TRBJ2-2, with 11 bases aligning to TRBD1. Germline CDR1 MNHEY, CDR2 SMNVEV (reference sequence). The J segment lost 4 bases and the V segment lost 3 bases, leaving 4 bases of the junction unmatched. The CDR3 loop spans 16 amino acids. This CDR3 is CASSFHGTGGTGELFF. CDR3 nucleotides: TGTGCCAGCAGTTTTCACGGGACAGGGGGCACCGGGGAGCTGTTTTTT.

J is TRBJ1-2 and V is TRBV4-3, with 11 nucleotides matching TRBD1. In germline, CDR1 is LGHNA, CDR2 YSLEER. The CDR3 has 14 amino acids. V lost 0 bases to trimming and J lost 8 bases; unmatched junction nucleotides: 2. The CDR3 DNA reads TGCGCCAGCAGCCAAGAGAGGACAGGGGGCGGCTACACCTTC. Translating it yields CASSQERTGGGYTF.

This clone was observed a single time. V gene TRBV23-1 combines with J gene TRBJ2-7; D is perhaps TRBD1 (5 bases). TRBV23-1 is known as an ORF, though its function is uncertain. V lost 8 bases and J lost 5, with 13 bases in between. This CDR3 is built from 12 residues. CDR3 protein: CASGNLRDEQYF. The CDR3 DNA follows: TGCGCCAGCGGAAACCTCAGGGACGAGCAGTACTTC.

This clone was picked up one time. This chain links TRBV5-1 with TRBJ1-3; maybe TRBD1 (5 bases). Germline CDR1 SGHRS, CDR2 YFSETQ. This CDR3 contains 14 residues. Trimming took off 4 bases at V and 7 bases at J, with 15 bases between the two ends. This CDR3 is CASSPGASPNTIYF. CDR3 coding DNA: TGCGCCAGCAGCCCCGGGGCTTCGCCGAACACCATATATTTT.

This chain uses TRBV11-2 with TRBJ1-2; possibly TRBD1 for D (5 bases). Germline CDR1 reads SGHAT; CDR2 reads FQNNGV. This CDR3 is 12 amino acids long. V was trimmed by 2 bases and J by 7 bases, leaving 8 bases between them. The CDR3: CASSLQGAGYTF. CDR3 sequence (DNA): TGTGCCAGCAGCTTACAGGGCGCTGGCTACACCTTC.

The count of this clone is one. V gene TRBV6-5 combines with J gene TRBJ2-5, with D perhaps given as TRBD1 or TRBD2 (5 bases each). The CDR3 is 12 amino acids. Deletions cut 8 bases from V and 5 bases from J, with 12 bases between. CDR1 and CDR2 (germline): MNHEY, SVGAGI. The CDR3 loop reads CASAGAGETQYF. Here the CDR3 DNA reads TGTGCCAGCGCCGGGGCTGGGGAGACCCAGTACTTC.

The chain recombines TRBV7-9 with TRBJ1-1, with D perhaps TRBD1 (5 bases). Germline V gene sequence: CDR1 SEHNR, CDR2 FQNEAQ (reference sequence). Trimming took off 7 bases at V and 5 bases at J, with 14 bases between the two ends. The CDR3 runs to 13 residues. CDR3 DNA sequence: TGTGCCAGCACCGGGGCCGGGGGAACTGAAGCTTTCTTT. This encodes CASTGAGGTEAFF.

The chain couples TRBV28 to TRBJ2-7; TRBD2 matches 8 bases. The J segment lost 5 bases and the V segment lost 2 bases, leaving 11 bases of the junction unmatched. Germline loops: CDR1 MDHEN, CDR2 SYDVKM. CDR3 length: 16 amino acids. CDR3: CASSLQIGAGAHEQYF. CDR3 nucleotide sequence: TGTGCCAGCAGTTTACAAATAGGAGCGGGAGCTCACGAGCAGTACTTC.

The chain joins TRBV7-8 to TRBJ1-2, with unresolved D. Germline V gene data show CDR1 as SGHVS and CDR2 as FQNEAQ. V lost 1 base and J 8 bases, leaving 11 bases between the germline ends. This CDR3 contains 13 residues. DNA of the CDR3: TGTGCCAGCAGCTTAGGGGTCGGCCTCGGCTACACCTTC. As protein: CASSLGVGLGYTF.

The chain is built from TRBV6-6 and TRBJ2-2; possible D gene TRBD1, 5 bases. Germline V gene data show CDR1 as MNHNY and CDR2 as SVGAGI (reference sequence). The CDR3 has 14 amino acids. Trimming left V 6 bases short and J 1 base short, with 9 bases between. As DNA, the CDR3 is TGTGCCAGCAGCCTTGACAGGAACACCGGGGAGCTGTTTTTT. It codes for CASSLDRNTGELFF.

V is TRBV5-1 and J is TRBJ2-7, with D unclear. This CDR3 spans 12 amino acids. Germline V gene data show CDR1 as SGHRS and CDR2 as YFSETQ. Trimming stripped 2 bases from V and 6 bases from J, with 9 bases between. The CDR3 sequence is CASSFTVGEQYF. CDR3 nucleotides: TGCGCCAGCAGCTTTACGGTTGGCGAGCAGTACTTC.